These 19 T cell receptor beta chains were sequenced from one sample in a study of neoadjuvant anti-PD-1 for oral cavity cancer. Produced via immunoSEQ multiplex PCR; TCRdb's table is partial and in-frame only. This sample has about 15,000 clones, with around two thirds found just once. The starting material was PBMCs, obtained before nivolumab (anti-PD-1) treatment. These receptor sequences come from a person aged 35 to 85 with oral cavity squamous cell carcinoma.

CDR3 sequence reads: CASSTLLARRDEQFF. The CDR3 nucleotides are TGTGCCAGCAGTACTCTACTAGCGCGTAGGGATGAGCAGTTCTTC. The chain employs TRBV27 and TRBJ2-1, with TRBD2 identical over 7 bases. CDR1 and CDR2 from the germline V gene are MNHEY and SMNVEV (reference sequence). V dropped 5 bases and J dropped 8; count of bases not matched to a gene: 12. The CDR3 has 15 residues.

The chain recombines TRBV28 with TRBJ1-1; 11 nucleotides match TRBD1. CDR3 length: 17 amino acids. The germline gives CDR1 MDHEN, CDR2 SYDVKM. V lost 2 bases and J lost 5; bases outside the gene matches: 10. CDR3 DNA: TGTGCCAGCAGTTTACCAGGACAGGGGGCGAAACAAACTGAAGCTTTCTTT. It translates to CASSLPGQGAKQTEAFF.

In its sample, this clone was seen a few times. The rearrangement uses TRBV4-1 and TRBJ1-1; D not resolved. The CDR3 length is 15 residues. From germline, CDR1 is MGHRA and CDR2 YSYEKL. V dropped 0 bases and J dropped 1 base, with 9 bases sitting between them. The CDR3 here is CASSQDRFPNTEAFF. For the CDR3, the DNA is TGCGCCAGCAGCCAAGATAGGTTTCCGAACACTGAAGCTTTCTTT.

In this sample, this clone turned up a few times. The chain has TRBV29-1 and TRBJ2-3; TRBD2 matches at 8 bases. Per the germline V gene, CDR1 is SQVTM and CDR2 is ANQGSEA. Germline trimming cut 3 bases from V and 3 bases from J; bases unmatched to any gene: 8. The CDR3 totals 15 residues. DNA of the CDR3: TGCAGCGTTGACAGCGCGGGAGGCCCGACAGATACGCAGTATTTT. As protein: CSVDSAGGPTDTQYF.

The chain links TRBV29-1 to TRBJ2-5, with TRBD2 matching 13 bases. The V gene end was trimmed by 5 bases and the J gene end by 5 bases; junction bases not matched to a gene: 5. The germline V gene has CDR1 SQVTM and CDR2 ANQGSEA. This CDR3 comprises 14 residues. CDR3 nucleotides: TGCAGCGTTCTTGGACTAGCGGGAGATGAGACCCAGTACTTC. It is translated as CSVLGLAGDETQYF.

The table lists this clone with a count of one. This chain links TRBV7-2 with TRBJ2-1; D unclear. Trimming took 1 base from V and 4 from J, leaving 2 bases between them. The length of the CDR3 is 12 residues. Per the germline V gene, CDR1 is SGHTA and CDR2 is FQGNSA. The CDR3, as DNA: TGTGCCAGCAGCTTAGTGTACAATGAGCAGTTCTTC. This encodes CASSLVYNEQFF.

The chain uses TRBV6-5 and TRBJ1-5; D might be TRBD1 (5 bases). The CDR3 runs to 13 residues. V lost 9 bases and J lost 4, with 13 bases in between. Germline V gene data show CDR1 as MNHEY and CDR2 as SVGAGI. The CDR3 DNA is TGTGCCAGTAGTAGGGGAATAAATCAGCCCCAGCATTTT. Amino acid sequence: CASSRGINQPQHF.

V and J are TRBV5-1 and TRBJ1-3; no definite D call. V was pared by 0 bases and J by 8 bases, with 6 bases between. Germline lookup yields CDR1 SGHRS and CDR2 YFSETQ. CDR3 length: 12 residues. The CDR3 region is CASSLDGYTIYF. The CDR3 nucleotides read TGCGCCAGCAGCTTGGATGGTTACACCATATATTTT.

The chain has TRBV7-9 and TRBJ1-4; no firm D call. V lost 0 bases, J lost 8 bases, and 10 bases lay in between. The CDR3 is 14 residues long. CDR1 and CDR2 from the germline V gene are SEHNR and FQNEAQ (reference sequence). CDR3 loop: CASSLASSGEKLFF. The CDR3 DNA follows: TGTGCCAGCAGCTTAGCCAGTTCGGGGGAAAAACTGTTTTTT.

V is TRBV29-1 and J is TRBJ1-4; D remains unclear. This CDR3 has 13 amino acids. Trimming cost V 0 bases and J 7 bases, with 9 bases left between them. Germline CDR1 SQVTM, CDR2 ANQGSEA. This CDR3 reads CSVEESGFEKLFF. The CDR3, as DNA: TGCAGCGTTGAAGAATCCGGGTTTGAAAAACTGTTTTTT.

V usage is TRBV5-4 and J usage is TRBJ2-1; tentative D call: TRBD2 (5 bases). The germline CDR1 and CDR2 sequences are SGHNT and YYREEE (reference sequence). CDR3 length: 14 residues. V was shortened by 3 bases and J by 5 bases, with 12 bases between the two germline ends. The DNA of the CDR3 is TGTGCCAGCAGCTCTTACACGGGGAACAATGAGCAGTTCTTC. This translates into CASSSYTGNNEQFF.

The chain joins TRBV5-1 to TRBJ2-3; TRBD1 matches 11 bases. The CDR3 is made up of 16 amino acids. The V and J ends lost 4 bases and 4 bases, in that order; junction bases with no gene match: 8. Germline V gene sequence: CDR1 SGHRS, CDR2 YFSETQ. For the CDR3, the DNA is TGCGCCAGCAGCAGAACCGGGACAGGGGGTCCAGATACGCAGTATTTT. Encoded protein: CASSRTGTGGPDTQYF.

The chain carries TRBV30 and TRBJ2-1; 12 nucleotides line up with TRBD1. Germline CDR1 is GTSNPN and CDR2 is SVGIG (reference sequence). The CDR3 sequence is 15 residues long. V trimming: 1 base; J trimming: 9 bases; junction bases outside the gene matches: 7. DNA of the CDR3: TGTGCCTGGAGTGGGATGGGACAGGGGGCTGGTGAGCAGTTCTTC. Protein: CAWSGMGQGAGEQFF.

In its sample, this clone is medium-sized. The chain has TRBV6-1 and TRBJ2-2; 9 positions agree with TRBD2. V lost 2 bases, J lost 6 bases, and 13 bases stayed unmatched. CDR3 size: 18 residues. Per germline, CDR1 MNHNS and CDR2 SASEGT. CDR3 nucleotide sequence: TGTGCCAGCAGTGAATTGGTCGGTGGGACTAGCTCCTCCGGGGAGCTGTTTTTT. Translated: CASSELVGGTSSSGELFF.

The chain recombines TRBV5-6 with TRBJ1-5, with 7 bases that match TRBD1. The V and J ends lost 2 bases and 3 bases, in that order; junction bases with no gene match: 14. The germline gives CDR1 SGHDT, CDR2 YYEEEE. CDR3 length equals 18 residues. The CDR3 spells CASSLGATGKVSNQPQHF. In DNA form, the CDR3 reads TGTGCCAGCAGCTTAGGAGCGACAGGGAAGGTTTCCAATCAGCCCCAGCATTTT.

This rearrangement joins TRBV29-1 to TRBJ2-2; perhaps TRBD2 as D (6 bases). The CDR3 covers 13 residues. The V gene's germline CDR1 is SQVTM and CDR2 ANQGSEA. Trimming stripped 3 bases from V and 7 bases from J, with 12 bases between. The CDR3 DNA sequence: TGCAGCGTTGATCCGTCGGGAGTCGGGGAGCTGTTTTTT. Amino acid sequence: CSVDPSGVGELFF.

The chain recombines TRBV7-6 with TRBJ2-7; 12 bases are shared with TRBD2. The CDR3 has 13 residues. The J segment lost 5 bases and the V segment lost 5 bases, leaving 1 base of the junction unmatched. Per the germline V gene, CDR1 is SGHVS and CDR2 is FNYEAQ. DNA of the CDR3: TGTGCCAGCAGCAGACTAGCGGGGGACGAGCAGTACTTC. It encodes CASSRLAGDEQYF.

This clone was seen just once. This chain connects TRBV28 to TRBJ1-1, with D possibly matching TRBD1 (6 bases). V was shortened by 3 bases and J by 2 bases, with 10 bases between the two germline ends. The CDR3 contains 14 residues. Germline V CDR1 and CDR2: MDHEN, SYDVKM. For the CDR3, the DNA is TGTGCCAGCAGTTTCGACAGGATTAACACTGAAGCTTTCTTT. Its translation is CASSFDRINTEAFF. Full variable domain (missing parts from reference TRBV28 and TRBJ1-1): DVKVTQSSRYLVKRTGEKVFLECVQDMDHENMFWYRQDPGLGLRLIYFSYDVKMKEKGDIPEGYSVSREKKERFSLILESASTNQTSMYLCASSFDRINTEAFFGQGTRLTVV.

This chain links TRBV5-1 with TRBJ2-4, with TRBD2 identical over 12 bases. This CDR3 contains 15 residues. After removal of 4 bases from V and 4 bases from J, the junction contained 3 bases not matched to a gene. Germline CDR1 and CDR2: SGHRS and YFSETQ. In nucleotides, the CDR3 is TGCGCCAGCAGCCCGACTAGCGGGGGAAAAAACATTCAGTACTTC. It specifies CASSPTSGGKNIQYF.